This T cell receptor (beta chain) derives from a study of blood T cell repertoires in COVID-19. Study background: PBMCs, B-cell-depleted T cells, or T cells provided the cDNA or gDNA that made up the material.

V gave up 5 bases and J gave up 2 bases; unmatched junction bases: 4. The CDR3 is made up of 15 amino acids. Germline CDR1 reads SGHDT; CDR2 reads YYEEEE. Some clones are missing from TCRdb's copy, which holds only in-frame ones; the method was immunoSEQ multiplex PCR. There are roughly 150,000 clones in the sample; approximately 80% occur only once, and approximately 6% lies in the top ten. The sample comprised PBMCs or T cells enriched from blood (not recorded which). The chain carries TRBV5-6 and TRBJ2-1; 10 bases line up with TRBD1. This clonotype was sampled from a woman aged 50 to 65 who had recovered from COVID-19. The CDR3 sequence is CASRSGTGAYNEQFF. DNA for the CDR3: TGTGCCAGCAGGTCCGGGACAGGGGCCTACAATGAGCAGTTCTTC.